The 12 T cell receptor beta chains given below trace back to one sample, sequenced in a study of Ad26.COV2.S vaccination and SARS-CoV-2 variants. TCRdb's table, derived via immunoSEQ multiplex PCR, lists solely in-frame clones and lacks some. The sample includes some 340,000 clones, 85% of them seen just once. The treatment is: 15 to 20 received Ad26.COV2.S at low or high dose, single or two shots; about 5 received placebo; per-sample allocation not given. Sampling was performed 63 days after the first vaccine or placebo injection. Sequenced here: peripheral blood, sampled in a trial of Ad26.COV2.S vaccine versus placebo. The receptors come from a person aged 18-65 years who received the Ad26.COV2.S COVID-19 vaccine or a placebo.

The table lists this clone with a few counts. This same CDR3 is encoded by further DNA sequences in the sample. The chain combines TRBV18 with TRBJ1-1; possibly TRBD1 for D (6 bases). V dropped 3 bases and J dropped 2 bases, with 13 bases sitting between them. CDR3 length: 15 amino acids. In germline, CDR1 is KGHSH, CDR2 LQKENI. CDR3 DNA: TGTGCCAGCTCACCGCCACAGGGCCCAAACACTGAAGCTTTCTTT. It encodes CASSPPQGPNTEAFF. The entire variable domain, with the rest obtained from reference TRBV18 and TRBJ1-1, is as follows: NAGVMQNPRHLVRRRGQEARLRCSPMKGHSHVYWYRQLPEEGLKFMVYLQKENIIDESGMPKERFSAEFPKEGPSILRIQQVVRGDSAAYFCASSPPQGPNTEAFFGQGTRLTVV.

The genes are TRBV6-5 and TRBJ2-7, with a tentative D call TRBD1 (6 bases). V was cut by 4 bases and J by 2 bases, with 9 bases left in between. The CDR3 runs to 13 residues. Germline-derived CDR1 and CDR2 are MNHEY and SVGAGI. The CDR3 DNA reads TGTGCCAGCAGTTTCCGACAGGCCTACGAGCAGTACTTC. Translation gives CASSFRQAYEQYF.

V gene TRBV18 combines with J gene TRBJ1-1; D possibly corresponds to TRBD1 (6 bases). Germline V gives CDR1 KGHSH, CDR2 LQKENI. Between the trimmed V and J ends, which lost 5 bases and 1 base, there was a span of 20 bases. The CDR3 spans 17 residues. The CDR3, as DNA: TGTGCCAGCTCAAATGGACAGACCCTGGGGAGGAACACTGAAGCTTTCTTT. It encodes CASSNGQTLGRNTEAFF.

The V call is TRBV3-1 (or the pseudogene TRBV3-2), the J call TRBJ2-1, with D uncertain. Germline CDR1 is LGHDT and CDR2 is YNNKEL (reference sequence). CDR3 length: 15 amino acids. The V end lost 0 bases, the J end lost 3 bases, and 9 bases lay between the germline ends. The CDR3 region is CASSQDLKGYNEQFF. CDR3 DNA sequence: TGTGCCAGCAGCCAAGATCTGAAGGGCTACAATGAGCAGTTCTTC.

The genes are TRBV11-2 and TRBJ2-3; 12 bases agree with TRBD1. The CDR3 runs to 16 residues. The trim removed 5 bases at V and 8 bases at J, leaving 11 bases unmatched. Germline assignment: CDR1 SGHAT and CDR2 FQNNGV. The CDR3 region has the DNA TGTGCCAGCAGCAAACTAATGGGACAGGGGGCCGGTACGCAGTATTTT. It specifies CASSKLMGQGAGTQYF.

The chain combines TRBV3-1 (or the pseudogene TRBV3-2) with TRBJ1-3, with 8 bases that match TRBD1. From germline, CDR1 is LGHDT and CDR2 YNNKEL (reference sequence). The length of the CDR3 is 16 residues. The J segment lost 0 bases and the V segment lost 3 bases, leaving 4 bases of the junction unmatched. The CDR3 bases are TGTGCCAGCAGCCATGCAGGGGGCGCCTCTGGAAACACCATATATTTT. Translated, it gives CASSHAGGASGNTIYF.

This chain joins TRBV7-2 and TRBJ1-3; TRBD1 might be the D (6 bases). Trimming shortened V by 5 bases and J by 0 bases, and 11 bases separated the two germline ends. CDR1 and CDR2 from the germline V gene are SGHTA and FQGNSA. The CDR3 is made up of 15 amino acids. This CDR3 reads CASSPQGGSGNTIYF. The CDR3 region has the DNA TGTGCCAGCAGCCCCCAAGGGGGCTCTGGAAACACCATATATTTT.

The chain links TRBV3-1 (or the pseudogene TRBV3-2) to TRBJ1-2; unclear D gene. Germline V gene lookup returns CDR1 LGHDT and CDR2 YNNKEL (reference sequence). This CDR3 has 14 residues. Trimming took off 2 bases at V and 0 bases at J, with 7 bases between the two ends. The CDR3 region has the DNA TGTGCCAGCAGCCAATCGGGCGCTAACTATGGCTACACCTTC. It encodes CASSQSGANYGYTF.

The chain carries TRBV11-3 and TRBJ1-1, with D perhaps TRBD1 (6 bases). Germline loops: CDR1 SGHNT, CDR2 YENEEA. This CDR3 has 15 amino acids. Between the trimmed V and J ends, which lost 5 bases and 4 bases, there was a span of 17 bases. Written as DNA, the CDR3 is TGTGCCAGCAGCGCTCGCCGGGAGGGGGGCACTGAAGCTTTCTTT. Translating it yields CASSARREGGTEAFF.

The CDR3 is CASSIFSYNEQFF. The CDR3 DNA follows: TGCGCCAGCAGCATCTTCTCCTACAATGAGCAGTTCTTC. This sequence joins TRBV5-1 and TRBJ2-1; D is uncertain. V lost 4 bases and J lost 0, with 5 bases in between. The CDR3 is made up of 13 amino acids. Looked up from germline, CDR1 is SGHRS and CDR2 is YFSETQ.

The chain employs TRBV6-5 and TRBJ2-5; 7 bases align to TRBD1. V was clipped by 5 bases and J by 4 bases; unmatched bases: 10. The CDR3 contains 15 residues. Germline V lookup: CDR1 MNHEY, CDR2 SVGAGI. The CDR3 region is CASSTRHRGVETQYF. The CDR3 DNA is TGTGCCAGCAGTACGCGCCACAGGGGAGTAGAGACCCAGTACTTC.

The chain is built from TRBV27 and TRBJ1-1; D is ambiguous. The germline V gene has CDR1 MNHEY and CDR2 SMNVEV (reference sequence). Trimming stripped 0 bases from V and 2 bases from J, with 4 bases between. The CDR3 is 13 residues long. The CDR3 sequence: CASSLSKNTEAFF. The CDR3 DNA reads as TGTGCCAGCAGTTTATCCAAAAACACTGAAGCTTTCTTT.